A selection of T cell receptor beta chains follows, all from one sample in a study of graft-versus-host responses after intestinal transplantation. What these receptors recognize is not known. Profiled with immunoSEQ multiplex PCR; TCRdb holds only in-frame clones, not every one. This sample has 85,000 to 100,000 clones, with roughly nine tenths found just once. Sequences were derived from unstimulated CD4+ T cells sorted from spleen or lymph node cells, sampled before intestinal transplant. These receptor sequences come from a human donor who received an intestinal transplant. Each CDR3 is given with its conserved first and last residue. Fields, in order: D gene, J gene, V gene, CDR3 DNA, CDR3 protein. The D gene is left open where the match is weak.

TRBD1 | TRBJ1-2 | TRBV6-5 | TGTGCCAGCTTTGGGACAGACTATGGCTACACCTTC | CASFGTDYGYTF
- | TRBJ1-4 | TRBV5-1 | TGCGCCAGCAGCTTGGCCGGCGGAACAACTAATGAAAAACTGTTTTTT | CASSLAGGTTNEKLFF
- | TRBJ2-1 | TRBV6-5 | TGTGCCAGCAGTTACTCGAGGGACACGACCTACAATGAGCAGTTCTTC | CASSYSRDTTYNEQFF
TRBD2 | TRBJ2-5 | TRBV9 | TGTGCCAGCAGCGTAGATGGGCGGGGGCAAGAGACCCAGTACTTC | CASSVDGRGQETQYF
TRBD1 | TRBJ2-3 | TRBV2 | TGTGCCAGCATGGACAGGGAGACAGATACGCAGTATTTT | CASMDRETDTQYF
- | TRBJ2-2 | TRBV6-5 | TGTGCCAGCAGTTACCTATACAGGGACGGGGAGCTGTTTTTT | CASSYLYRDGELFF
TRBD1 | TRBJ2-1 | TRBV18 | TGTGCCAGCTCACCGGGACAGGGAGTTGGCAATGAGCAGTTCTTC | CASSPGQGVGNEQFF
- | TRBJ2-5 | TRBV7-3 | TGTGCCAGCAGCCGTAGTGAGGCAGAGACCCAGTACTTC | CASSRSEAETQYF
TRBD1 | TRBJ2-2 | TRBV11-1 | TGTGCCAGCAGCTATCGGACAGGGACCACCGGGGAGCTGTTTTTT | CASSYRTGTTGELFF
TRBD2 | TRBJ2-2 | TRBV2 | TGTGCCACCCCCCAGGGCGGGGGGAACACCGGGGAGCTGTTTTTT | CATPQGGGNTGELFF
TRBD1 | TRBJ2-7 | TRBV29-1 | TGCAGCGTTGGGGACAGGAATTACGAGCAGTACTTC | CSVGDRNYEQYF
- | TRBJ2-2 | TRBV7-3 | TGTGCCAGCAGCCAAACGACGGCGGTACCGGAGCTGTTTTTT | CASSQTTAVPELFF